The 4 T cell receptor beta chains below come from one sample, sequenced in a study of fetal regulatory T cell absence and autoimmunity. The protocol was immunoSEQ multiplex PCR, while the TCRdb copy is restricted to in-frame clones and leaves out a portion. This sample has approximately 49,000 clones, with approximately 80% found just once. Sequencing was carried out using cord blood. The receptors derive from a newborn boy with IPEX syndrome.

V usage is TRBV5-1 and J usage is TRBJ2-1; D possibly corresponds to TRBD2 (7 bases). The CDR3 has 18 amino acids. Trimming removed 0 bases at V and 10 bases at J, with 26 bases between. CDR1 SGHRS and CDR2 YFSETQ come from the germline V gene. The CDR3 region has the DNA TGCGCCAGCAGCTTGGCCGGTGGCGGGGGCCCCATTTTTTACGAGCAGTTCTTC. Translating it yields CASSLAGGGGPIFYEQFF.

The rearrangement links TRBV6-5 to TRBJ1-2, with TRBD1 identical over 9 bases. With 4 bases clipped from V and 8 bases from J, the junction kept 5 bases outside the gene matches. The CDR3 sequence is 13 residues long. Germline assignment: CDR1 MNHEY and CDR2 SVGAGI. DNA for the CDR3: TGTGCCAGCAGTTCGGGACAGGGAGAAGGCTACACCTTC. Translated: CASSSGQGEGYTF.

The chain is built from TRBV6-5 and TRBJ2-3, with 11 bases that match TRBD1. V was clipped by 6 bases and J by 6 bases; unmatched bases: 8. This CDR3 is built from 15 residues. Germline V lookup: CDR1 MNHEY, CDR2 SVGAGI. CDR3 nucleotides: TGTGCCAGCAGCCGGTGGGACAGGGGGAGCGATACGCAGTATTTT. It yields the protein CASSRWDRGSDTQYF.

This clone occurred once. The chain is built from TRBV20-1 and TRBJ2-1; 10 bases agree with TRBD2. Germline loops: CDR1 DFQATT, CDR2 SNEGSKA (reference sequence). Germline trimming cut 5 bases from V and 12 bases from J; bases unmatched to any gene: 4. This CDR3 region has 11 residues. Here the CDR3 DNA reads TGCAGTGCTGATTTAGCGGGAGGGCAGTTCTTC. The encoded protein is CSADLAGGQFF.